What follows describes a single T cell receptor beta chain. Its antigen is currently unknown. These data come from a study of identical twins. Notes on the study in general: Whereas memory repertoires showed no such difference, abundant cord blood beta clonotypes carried fewer insertions. Models underestimated how often monozygotic twins shared out-of-frame TCR alpha. These conclusions were based on statistical analysis (cross-sectional, not following the same donors).

V was clipped by 1 base and J by 3 bases; unmatched bases: 3. Germline V gene data show CDR1 as SGHAT and CDR2 as FQNNGV. The CDR3 contains 15 residues. A single record per CDR3 protein comes from TCRdb applying MiXCR to the 5' RACE reads. This table has a few hundred thousand distinct CDR3 sequences, roughly 8% appearing once. The sample was also linked to a second study, of yellow fever vaccine responses in identical twins. That paper notes: Twins reportedly appeared to share part of their vaccine T cell response while keeping part individual.

V and J are TRBV11-2 and TRBJ2-1, with 7 bases aligning to TRBD2. The receptor was derived from a woman younger than 35 in good health. Sequenced: CD8+ T cells sorted from blood. DNA for the CDR3: TGTGCCAGCAGCTTAGCGGCTAGCGGCTACAATGAGCAGTTCTTC. Residues: CASSLAASGYNEQFF.